The clone carrying this T cell receptor beta chain was seen only a few times. These data are taken from a study of cytomegalovirus exposure and HLA in healthy donors. V lost 4 bases and J 0 bases, leaving 6 bases between the germline ends. This CDR3 spans 14 amino acids. Germline CDR1 and CDR2: ENHRY and SYGVKD. PCR amplification relied on 60 Vbeta primers (plus 13 Jbeta primers). Only in-frame clones appear in the TCRdb table, and some are missing; sequencing was by immunoSEQ multiplex PCR. The sample records approximately 120,000 clones, about two thirds being singletons. This TCR was recovered from a woman in her 70s in good health and CMV-seropositive. This rearrangement joins TRBV10-3 to TRBJ2-2; D not certain. The material sequenced was PBMCs. The CDR3 nucleotides read TGTGCCATCAGTGTACAAACGAACACCGGGGAGCTGTTTTTT. Residues: CAISVQTNTGELFF.